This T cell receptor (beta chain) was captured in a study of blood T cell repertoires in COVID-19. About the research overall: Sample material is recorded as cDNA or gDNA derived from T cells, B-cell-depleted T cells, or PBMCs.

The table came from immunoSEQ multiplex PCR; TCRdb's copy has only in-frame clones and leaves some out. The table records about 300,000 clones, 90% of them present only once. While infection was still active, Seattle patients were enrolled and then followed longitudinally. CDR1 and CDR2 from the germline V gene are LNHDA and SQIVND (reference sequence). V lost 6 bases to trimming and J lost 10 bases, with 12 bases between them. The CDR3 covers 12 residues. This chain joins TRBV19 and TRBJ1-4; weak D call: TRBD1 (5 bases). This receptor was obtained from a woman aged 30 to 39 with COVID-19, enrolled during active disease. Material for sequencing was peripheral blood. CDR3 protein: CASRSGLGKLFF. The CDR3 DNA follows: TGTGCCAGTAGATCAGGGTTGGGAAAACTGTTTTTT.